Sequencing of this T cell receptor (beta chain) was carried out in a study of OX40 agonist ivuxolimab in advanced cancers. Study-wide context: The costimulatory receptor OX40 (CD134) was targeted by ivuxolimab, a fully human IgG2 agonistic monoclonal antibody. The monotherapy dose-escalation portion (N of about 50 patients) of the phase I ivuxolimab trial is reported in the paper. Intravenous ivuxolimab was administered to patients every 2 weeks at six dose levels: 0.01, 0.1, 0.3, 1.5, 3 and 10 mg/kg. Peripheral TCRbeta sequencing aimed to test whether ivuxolimab altered TCR sequence diversity and caused clonal T-cell expansion. Partial responses occurred in three dose-escalation patients: two with cutaneous melanoma and one with hepatocellular carcinoma. The dose-escalation cohort was about 83% male with a mean age of approximately 60 years, ranging from about 23 to 85. Prior anti-PD-1, anti-PD-L1 or anti-CTLA-4 therapy was permitted, and about two fifths of dose-escalation patients had received checkpoint inhibitors. Of the 50 to 55 patients in dose escalation, about 20 had hepatocellular carcinoma, some 15 had melanoma, 9 had renal cell carcinoma and 9 had head and neck cancer. On the study overall, not on this receptor specifically: Clonal expansion of both CD4+ and CD8+ blood T cells was observed from baseline to week 6 at doses 0.1 to 3.0 mg/kg. Which antigens the clonally expanded peripheral T cells were specific for was not determined. In partial responders in the 0.1-3.0 mg/kg groups, normalized peripheral clonal expansion was found to be among the lowest, especially among CD8+ T cells. After ivuxolimab, expanded clones were on average more numerous among CD8+ T cells than among CD4+ T cells. Low levels of normalized T-cell clonal expansion were also seen in some nonresponding patients.

Patients with a history of autoimmune disease or receiving systemic immunosuppression were excluded from the trial. Peripheral blood for TCR sequencing was collected from all dose cohorts at baseline, on cycle 4 day 1, and on cycle 7 day 1. Samples came from an open-label, multicenter, first-in-human phase I dose-escalation trial of ivuxolimab. The trial enrolled adults with locally advanced or metastatic head and neck squamous cell, hepatocellular, melanoma or renal cell carcinoma. Before TCR sequencing, CD4+ T cells and CD8+ T cells from peripheral blood were sorted into separate populations. The CDR3 has 14 amino acids, counting the end cysteine and phenylalanine. Here the CDR3 DNA is all that survives: 42 bases in frame from base 1. V is cut by 6 bases and J by 3 bases, and the space between the germline ends is 14 bases. Per the germline V gene, SNHLY is the CDR1 and FYNNEI is the CDR2. Genomic DNA was extracted from sorted cells for sequencing of the TCRbeta CDR3 region. The immunoSEQ Assay was used to sequence the TCRbeta CDR3 regions. Drawn from immuneACCESS, this table holds only the in-frame rearrangements with V and J called that TCRdb kept. Clones are partly lost; checked studies trace under half to an unresolved V gene and leave the rest unexplained. The sample data list tens of thousands of clones, and roughly nine tenths of these were observed just once. About 17% of the sample belongs to the ten largest clones.

Worth noting for this clone: Its antigen has not been determined. No much larger clone exists at a distance of one base, and base qualities are not known.

This sequence uses TRBV2 and TRBJ1-2; TRBD1 is possibly the D segment (6 matching bases). Source: CD4+ or CD8+ T cells sorted from blood, taken in a trial of the OX40 agonist ivuxolimab. The clonotype comes from an adult with an advanced solid tumor such as melanoma, head and neck, liver or kidney cancer. The CDR3 corresponds to CASSPRGVDYGYTF. The DNA is TGTGCCAGCAGCCCCAGGGGCGTAGACTATGGCTACACCTTC.